This entry describes one T cell receptor (beta chain). This clone was counted a few times. Base-call qualities are not available, and no considerably larger clone is one nucleotide away. Reading the label with the study, this specimen's time point is: acute infectious mononucleosis, at clinical presentation within 2 weeks of symptom onset (visit 1). Over the course of primary infection, this study followed CD8 T cell responses against two immunodominant EBV epitopes, BRLF1 109 (YVL-BR) and BMLF1 280 (GLC-BM). A positive serum heterophile antibody test and EBV viral capsid antigen-specific IgM indicated primary EBV infection. Magnetic positive selection (MACS) was first used to enrich total CD8 T cells from PBMCs. A FACSAria III was used to sort live CD3+ CD8+ tetramer+ cells to a purity above 85%. Cells were sorted with a PE-conjugated tetramer loaded with the BMLF1 280-288 peptide. Directly ex vivo after tetramer sorting, the TCR repertoires of EBV epitope-specific CD8 T cells were deep-sequenced at acute infection and at convalescence. The donors were three individuals between roughly 18 and 29 years old who had clinical acute infectious mononucleosis and laboratory evidence of primary EBV infection. Heparinized peripheral blood was collected once when donors presented clinically with mononucleosis symptoms and a second time roughly 6 months afterward. Ficoll-Paque density gradient centrifugation was used to isolate PBMCs.

Trimming removed 6 bases from V and 5 bases from J, leaving 9 bases between the germline ends. As encoded in the germline V gene, CDR1 is SGHTA while CDR2 is FQGNSA. The CDR3 starts with the cysteine, ends with the phenylalanine, and has 12 residues. Here the CDR3 DNA is all that survives: 36 bases in frame from base 1. Total RNA from at least 9,000 sorted tetramer+ CD8 T cells was reverse transcribed into cDNA for TCR profiling. PCR with primers that anneal to V and J regions amplified CDR3 regions and added unique molecular identifiers to track templates. TCRalpha and TCRbeta chains were profiled using the immunoSEQ platform, including its sequencing and error-correction standards. In the paper's pipeline: Clonal copy numbers were corrected for sequencing and PCR errors, and IMGT conventions were followed to define CDR3s. Analysis was limited to productive rearrangements and used immunoSEQ Analyzer versions 2.0 and 3.0, and gene-pairing frequencies were further processed in Microsoft Excel. V-J pairings were visualized as Circos plots, and CDR3 motifs were found with MEME plus a custom motifSearch program. The probability of generation of TCR sequences was calculated using the OLGA algorithm. Clonotypes seen at both visits were designated persistent, clonotypes seen only acutely were designated nonpersistent, and clonotypes seen only at convalescence were designated de novo. A public TCR was defined as an amino acid clonotype used by more than one donor. The clones in this table, taken by TCRdb from immuneACCESS, are in-frame only. Not every clone is retained; where verified, under half of the shortfall comes from an unresolved V gene, and the cause of the rest is unknown. Clonal size and the V and J genes are those of that table, whereas D and trimming came from the DNA. The sample profile shows 2,000 to 2,500 clones; 65% to 70% of them were found once. Of the sample, 40% to 55% is held by the ten largest clones.

This entry comes from a study of blood T cell repertoires in acute mononucleosis (dated by TCRdb to about 2020). Regarding the study in general: Acute-phase samples, representing the primary response, were taken within 2 weeks of symptom onset. A mean blood EBV load of roughly 4 log10 genome copies per million B cells was observed during acute infection, and a mean blood EBV load of 2.5 to 3 was observed at convalescence. In acute infection, YVL-BR-specific cells made up a mean of about 2.1% of blood CD8 T cells and GLC-BM-specific cells made up a mean of roughly 0.99%. What the work shows at the level of the full study, not this receptor alone: Both chains appeared to be involved in GLC-BM selection, with public TCRbeta motifs on BV14-BJ2 and BV20-BJ1 being observed alongside a TCRalpha motif on AV5-AJ31. The low acute-to-convalescent clonotype overlap might be partly explained by sampling error, because only a fraction of each donor's blood was analyzed. The cohort comprised only a few donors, so group averages rested on very few individuals. Only 7.5% to 9% of unique acute clonotypes persisted into convalescence, yet these made up most of the response; new diverse de novo clonotypes seemingly replaced the rest.

The specimen was EBV GLC epitope tetramer+ CD8+ T cells sorted from PBMCs, collected during acute infectious mononucleosis. The sample's cell subset or site, from its label and the paper: CD8 T cells binding tetramer with EBV BMLF1 280-288 peptide (GLC-BM). The chain is made from TRBV7-2 and TRBJ2-3, with the D gene too uncertain to name. The sequence derives from a woman aged 18-29 years with infectious mononucleosis caused by EBV. Here the CDR3 is given as CASSGARDTQYF. The DNA sequence is TGTGCCAGCAGTGGAGCTAGAGATACGCAGTATTTT.